This TCR beta chain was sequenced for a study of cytomegalovirus exposure and HLA in healthy donors. Study-level findings and limits: Sequencing likely generated an artifact that appeared as a cluster of highly shared sequence variants. Exclusion applied to some V segments, including TRBV6-2 and TRBV6-3, as they were indistinguishable.

The PCR contained 60 Vbeta and 13 Jbeta primers. The data were produced by immunoSEQ multiplex PCR, yet TCRdb's version contains in-frame clones alone and is incomplete. This sample's table reports about 88,000 clones. Of note for this clone: Its antigen is not known.

The V end was cut by 0 bases, the J end by 4 bases, with 13 bases between. The V gene's germline CDR1 is MNHEY and CDR2 SVGAGI. CDR3 length equals 15 residues. The material sequenced was PBMCs. The rearrangement uses TRBV6-5 and TRBJ2-7, with D perhaps TRBD2 (6 bases). This clonotype was sampled from a girl aged 10-17 years in good health and CMV-seropositive. This CDR3 reads CASSYSRSSGYEQYF. Here the CDR3 DNA reads TGTGCCAGCAGTTACTCGAGAAGCAGCGGGTACGAGCAGTACTTC.